One and the same sample provided the 8 T cell receptor beta chains below, sequenced in a study of cytomegalovirus exposure and HLA in healthy donors. With 60 Vbeta and 13 Jbeta primers, the PCR was carried out. Clones were read by immunoSEQ multiplex PCR, and TCRdb kept only the in-frame ones, dropping some. The table has fewer than 150,000 clones, approximately 61% seen once. Sequenced material: PBMCs. These receptor sequences come from a human donor in good health.

The chain has TRBV27 and TRBJ1-5; perhaps TRBD1 as D (5 bases). V was shortened by 6 bases and J by 3 bases, with 12 bases between the two germline ends. The CDR3 length is 14 residues. Germline loops: CDR1 MNHEY, CDR2 SMNVEV (reference sequence). CDR3 amino acids: CASSPTVVNQPQHF. The CDR3 coding sequence is TGTGCCAGCAGCCCGACAGTGGTCAATCAGCCCCAGCATTTT.

The chain combines TRBV4-1 with TRBJ2-1, with TRBD2 matching 8 bases. The CDR3 length is 16 residues. Germline V gives CDR1 MGHRA, CDR2 YSYEKL. Trimming removed 3 bases from V and 9 bases from J; junction bases left unmatched: 13. The CDR3 region is CASSQSGTRGVGEQFF. CDR3 DNA sequence: TGCGCCAGCAGCCAGAGTGGGACTAGAGGGGTGGGTGAGCAGTTCTTC.

The chain combines TRBV15 with TRBJ2-1, with 8 bases that match TRBD2. CDR3 length: 18 amino acids. Per the germline V gene, CDR1 is LNHNV and CDR2 is YYDKDF (reference sequence). Trimming cost V 3 bases and J 2 bases; bases outside gene matches: 12. CDR3 sequence: CATSRPTSAQGPYNEQFF. The CDR3 region has the DNA TGTGCCACCAGCAGGCCGACTAGCGCCCAGGGCCCCTACAATGAGCAGTTCTTC.

Written as DNA, the CDR3 is TGTGCCAGCAGTTTCCGCAGGGCGGTCGAGCAGTACTTC. This codes for CASSFRRAVEQYF. The chain uses TRBV28 and TRBJ2-7; perhaps TRBD1 as D (5 bases). Trimming took off 3 bases at V and 6 bases at J, with 12 bases between the two ends. Germline CDR1 MDHEN, CDR2 SYDVKM. The CDR3 runs 13 residues.

J is TRBJ2-7 and V is TRBV27, with TRBD2 as a possible D gene (6 bases). The CDR3 is made up of 13 amino acids. Germline V gene sequence: CDR1 MNHEY, CDR2 SMNVEV (reference sequence). V was shortened by 3 bases and J by 5 bases, with 11 bases between the two germline ends. The CDR3 nucleotides are TGTGCCAGCAGTTTGAGGAGGGGTGACGAGCAGTACTTC. Amino acids: CASSLRRGDEQYF.

The chain has TRBV5-8 and TRBJ2-5; 10 bases fit TRBD2. Looked up from germline, CDR1 is SGHTS and CDR2 is YDEGEE. The CDR3 runs to 16 residues. The J segment lost 5 bases and the V segment lost 4 bases, leaving 11 bases of the junction unmatched. The CDR3: CASSPVSGRAHETQYF. CDR3 sequence (DNA): TGTGCCAGCAGCCCCGTCAGCGGGAGGGCCCATGAGACCCAGTACTTC. The complete variable domain, with remaining parts taken from reference TRBV5-8 and TRBJ2-5, reads EAGVTQSPTHLIKTRGQQATLRCSPISGHTSVYWYQQALGLGLQFLLWYDEGEERNRGNFPPRFSGRQFPNYSSELNVNALELEDSALYLCASSPVSGRAHETQYFGPGTRLLVL.

V usage is TRBV6-4 and J usage is TRBJ2-1; D not resolved. The CDR3 contains 12 residues. Germline lookup yields CDR1 MRHNA and CDR2 SNTAGT. V lost 6 bases and J lost 5, with 8 bases in between. The CDR3 bases are TGTGCCAGCAGCGCACAGAACAATGAGCAGTTCTTC. Translated, it gives CASSAQNNEQFF.

The chain links TRBV11-2 to TRBJ2-7, with 7 bases fitting TRBD2. Germline V lookup: CDR1 SGHAT, CDR2 FQNNGV. The CDR3 consists of 13 residues. With V trimmed by 1 base and J by 6 bases, 3 bases remained unmatched. The CDR3 sequence is CASSLVREGEQYF. Written as DNA, the CDR3 is TGTGCCAGCAGCTTAGTTAGGGAGGGCGAGCAGTACTTC. The full variable domain, in which reference TRBV11-2 and TRBJ2-7 provide the parts outside the CDR3, is EAGVAQSPRYKIIEKRQSVAFWCNPISGHATLYWYQQILGQGPKLLIQFQNNGVVDDSQLPKDRFSAERLKGVDSTLKIQPAKLEDSAVYLCASSLVREGEQYFGPGTRLTVT.